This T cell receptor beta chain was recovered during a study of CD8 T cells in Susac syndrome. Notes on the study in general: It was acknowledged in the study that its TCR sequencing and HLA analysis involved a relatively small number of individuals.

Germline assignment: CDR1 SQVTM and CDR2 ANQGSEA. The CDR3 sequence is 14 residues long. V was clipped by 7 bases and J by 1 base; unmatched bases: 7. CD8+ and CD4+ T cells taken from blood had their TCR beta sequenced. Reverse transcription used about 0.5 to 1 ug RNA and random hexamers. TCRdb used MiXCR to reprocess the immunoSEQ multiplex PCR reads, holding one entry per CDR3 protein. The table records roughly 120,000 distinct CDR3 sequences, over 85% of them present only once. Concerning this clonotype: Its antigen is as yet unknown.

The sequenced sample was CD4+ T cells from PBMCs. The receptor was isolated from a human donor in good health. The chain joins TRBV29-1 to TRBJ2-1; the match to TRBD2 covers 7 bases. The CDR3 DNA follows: TGCAGCGCTTTACGGGGGGTTTCCTACAATGAGCAGTTCTTC. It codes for CSALRGVSYNEQFF.